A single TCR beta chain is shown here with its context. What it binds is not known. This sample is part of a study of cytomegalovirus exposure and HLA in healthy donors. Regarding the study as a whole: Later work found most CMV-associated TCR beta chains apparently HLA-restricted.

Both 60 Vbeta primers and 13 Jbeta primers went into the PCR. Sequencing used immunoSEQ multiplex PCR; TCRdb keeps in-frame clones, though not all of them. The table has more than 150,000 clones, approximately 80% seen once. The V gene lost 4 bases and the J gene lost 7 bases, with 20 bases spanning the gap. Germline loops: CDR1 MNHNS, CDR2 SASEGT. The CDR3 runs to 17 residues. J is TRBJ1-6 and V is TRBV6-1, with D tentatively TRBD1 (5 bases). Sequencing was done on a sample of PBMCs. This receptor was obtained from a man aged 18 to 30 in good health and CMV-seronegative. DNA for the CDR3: TGTGCCAGCAGTGGGGGGGGTGTGGCAGATCCAAATTCACCCCTCCACTTT. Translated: CASSGGGVADPNSPLHF.